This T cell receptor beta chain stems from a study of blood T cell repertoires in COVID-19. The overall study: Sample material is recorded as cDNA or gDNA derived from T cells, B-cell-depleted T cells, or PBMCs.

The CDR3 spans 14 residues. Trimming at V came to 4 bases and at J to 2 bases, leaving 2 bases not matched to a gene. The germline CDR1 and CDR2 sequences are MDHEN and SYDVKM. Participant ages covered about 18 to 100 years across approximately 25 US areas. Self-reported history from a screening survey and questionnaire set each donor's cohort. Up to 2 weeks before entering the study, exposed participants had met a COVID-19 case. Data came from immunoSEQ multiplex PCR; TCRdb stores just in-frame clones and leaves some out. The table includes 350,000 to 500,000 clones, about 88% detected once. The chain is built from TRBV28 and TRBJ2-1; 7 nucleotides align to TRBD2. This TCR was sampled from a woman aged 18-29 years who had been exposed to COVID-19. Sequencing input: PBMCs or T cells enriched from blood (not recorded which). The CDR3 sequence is CASSYGGTYNEQFF. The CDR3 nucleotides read TGTGCCAGCAGTTACGGGGGGACCTACAATGAGCAGTTCTTC.